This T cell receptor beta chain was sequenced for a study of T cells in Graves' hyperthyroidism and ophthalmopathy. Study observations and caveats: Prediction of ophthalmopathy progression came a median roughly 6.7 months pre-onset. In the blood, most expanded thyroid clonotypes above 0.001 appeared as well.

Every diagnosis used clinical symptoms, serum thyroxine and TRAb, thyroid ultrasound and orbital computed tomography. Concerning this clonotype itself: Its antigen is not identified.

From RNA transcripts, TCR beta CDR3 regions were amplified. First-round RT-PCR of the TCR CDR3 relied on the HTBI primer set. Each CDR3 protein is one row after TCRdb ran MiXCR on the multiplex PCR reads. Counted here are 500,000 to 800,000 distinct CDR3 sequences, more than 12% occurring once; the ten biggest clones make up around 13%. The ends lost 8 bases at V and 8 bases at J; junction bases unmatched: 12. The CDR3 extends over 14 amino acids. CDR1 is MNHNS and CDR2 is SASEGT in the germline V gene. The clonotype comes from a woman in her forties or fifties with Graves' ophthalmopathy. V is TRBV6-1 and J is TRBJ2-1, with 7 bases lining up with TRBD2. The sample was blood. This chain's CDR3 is CASGEAGVGYEQFF. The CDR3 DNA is TGTGCCAGCGGGGAGGCGGGAGTAGGGTATGAGCAGTTCTTC.